Sequencing of this T cell receptor (beta chain) was carried out in a study of T cell responses to AZD1222 COVID-19 vaccine. Study-level points and caveats: Nearly half of the spike-specific TCRs reportedly recognize variant regions that carry no mutations. There were mostly white British donors and more females than males, and clonal diversity was possibly underestimated. Only 5 to 7 AZD1222 recipients were seropositive at baseline.

Here immunoSEQ multiplex PCR was the method, and the copy in TCRdb shows in-frame clones only, minus some. This sample has tens of thousands of clones, with around 85% found just once. Points on this clone: The antigen remains unidentified.

J gave up 4 bases and V 8 bases, and 4 bases lay outside the gene matches. This CDR3 spans 13 amino acids. Germline V lookup: CDR1 KGHSH, CDR2 LQKENI. The source is an adult in good health. Specimen: peripheral blood, collected on day 0 of MenACWY control vaccination. The chain employs TRBV18 and TRBJ2-2, with 7 bases aligning to TRBD1. The CDR3 sequence: CASRQGLTGELFF. For the CDR3, the DNA is TGTGCCAGCCGACAGGGTCTCACCGGGGAGCTGTTTTTT.